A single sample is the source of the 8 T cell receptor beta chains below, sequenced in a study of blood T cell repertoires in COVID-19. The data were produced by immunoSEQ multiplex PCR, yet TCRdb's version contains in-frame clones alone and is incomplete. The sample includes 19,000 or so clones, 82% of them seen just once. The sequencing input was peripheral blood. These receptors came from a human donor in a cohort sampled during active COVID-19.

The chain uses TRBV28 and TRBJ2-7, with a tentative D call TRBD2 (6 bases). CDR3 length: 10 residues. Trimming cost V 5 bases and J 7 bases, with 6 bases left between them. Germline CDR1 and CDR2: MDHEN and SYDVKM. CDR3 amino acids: CASSGTEQYF. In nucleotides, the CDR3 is TGTGCCAGCAGTGGGACTGAGCAGTACTTC.

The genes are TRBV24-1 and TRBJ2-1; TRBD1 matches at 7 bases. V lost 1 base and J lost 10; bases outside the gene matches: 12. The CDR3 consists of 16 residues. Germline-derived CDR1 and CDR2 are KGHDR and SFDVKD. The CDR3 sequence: CATSDFGDRVGEEQFF. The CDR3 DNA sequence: TGTGCCACCAGTGATTTCGGCGACAGGGTAGGGGAGGAGCAGTTCTTC.

CDR3 protein: CAWSDGGSLRQQYF. The DNA of the CDR3 is TGTGCCTGGAGTGACGGGGGGAGCCTACGACAGCAGTACTTC. The chain links TRBV30 to TRBJ2-7; 7 positions match TRBD2. CDR3 length: 14 residues. CDR1 and CDR2 from the germline V gene are GTSNPN and SVGIG (reference sequence). After removal of 1 base from V and 8 bases from J, the junction contained 11 bases not matched to a gene.

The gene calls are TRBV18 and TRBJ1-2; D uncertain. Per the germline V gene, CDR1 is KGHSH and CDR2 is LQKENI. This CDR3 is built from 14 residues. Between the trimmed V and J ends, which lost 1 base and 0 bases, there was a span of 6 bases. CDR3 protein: CASSPQPANYGYTF. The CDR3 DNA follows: TGTGCCAGCTCACCACAACCAGCTAACTATGGCTACACCTTC.

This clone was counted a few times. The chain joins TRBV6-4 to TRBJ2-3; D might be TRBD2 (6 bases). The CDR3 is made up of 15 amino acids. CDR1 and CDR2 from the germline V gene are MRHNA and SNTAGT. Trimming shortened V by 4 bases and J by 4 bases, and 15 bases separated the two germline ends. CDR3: CASSGGTEGSDTQYF. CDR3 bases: TGTGCCAGCAGTGGCGGGACGGAGGGGTCAGATACGCAGTATTTT.

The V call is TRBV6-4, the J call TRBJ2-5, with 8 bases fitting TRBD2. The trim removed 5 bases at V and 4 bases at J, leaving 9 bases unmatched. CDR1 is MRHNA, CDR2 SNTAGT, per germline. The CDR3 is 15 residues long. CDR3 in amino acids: CASSQTAGDLETQYF. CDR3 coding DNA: TGTGCCAGCAGTCAAACAGCGGGAGACCTAGAGACCCAGTACTTC.

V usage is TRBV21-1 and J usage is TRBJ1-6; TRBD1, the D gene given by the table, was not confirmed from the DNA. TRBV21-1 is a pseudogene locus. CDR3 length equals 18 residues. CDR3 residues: CASSKCYSRDIGNSPLHF. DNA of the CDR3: TGTGCCAGCAGCAAGTGTTACTCACGGGACATAGGGAATTCACCCCTCCACTTT.

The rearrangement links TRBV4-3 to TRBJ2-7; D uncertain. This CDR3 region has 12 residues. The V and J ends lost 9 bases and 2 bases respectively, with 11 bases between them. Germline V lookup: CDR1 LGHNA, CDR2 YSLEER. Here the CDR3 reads CASCNFPYEQYF. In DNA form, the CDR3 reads TGCGCCAGTTGTAACTTCCCCTACGAGCAGTACTTC.